The next 30 T cell receptor beta chains were all read from a single sample in a study of CD8+ T cells in alopecia areata. Sequencing relied on a cDNA template that was reverse transcribed from extracted RNA. Measured with immunoSEQ multiplex PCR; TCRdb has only the in-frame clones, and not every one. Of about 87,000 clones in the sample, over 70% were seen once. Treatment in this sample: oral pan-JAK inhibitor, 5-10 mg twice daily. The sample in question was CD8+ T cells sorted from blood, obtained around week 44, from a patient treated with tofacitinib. The receptors shown here come from a human donor with alopecia areata.

This clone was seen a handful of times. J is TRBJ2-3 and V is TRBV11-2, with 12 bases identical to TRBD2. Germline assignment: CDR1 SGHAT and CDR2 FQNNGV. The trim removed 5 bases at V and 0 bases at J, leaving 3 bases unmatched. The CDR3 covers 16 residues. CDR3 coding DNA: TGTGCCAGCAGCCCACTAGCGGGGGGCAGCACAGATACGCAGTATTTT. Residues: CASSPLAGGSTDTQYF.

This chain connects TRBV4-3 to TRBJ2-3; possibly TRBD1 for D (5 bases). Germline CDR1 is LGHNA and CDR2 is YSLEER. The ends were cut back, 1 base at V and 5 bases at J, with 10 bases in the middle. The CDR3 covers 14 residues. CDR3 coding DNA: TGCGCCAGCAGCCAAGTAGGGGATCAAGATACGCAGTATTTT. Its protein is CASSQVGDQDTQYF.

V is TRBV10-3 and J is TRBJ1-1; a possible D gene is TRBD1 (5 bases). The CDR3 extends over 13 amino acids. Trimming shortened V by 7 bases and J by 2 bases, and 11 bases separated the two germline ends. Germline loops: CDR1 ENHRY, CDR2 SYGVKD. CDR3 nucleotide sequence: TGTGCCATCACGGCACAGGAAAACACTGAAGCTTTCTTT. Encoded protein: CAITAQENTEAFF.

V usage is TRBV19 and J usage is TRBJ2-5; D is ambiguous. V lost 3 bases, J lost 5 bases, and 13 bases lay in between. Germline loops: CDR1 LNHDA, CDR2 SQIVND (reference sequence). The CDR3 consists of 14 residues. The CDR3 sequence: CASSMGKAMETQYF. The CDR3 DNA reads as TGTGCCAGTAGTATGGGCAAGGCGATGGAGACCCAGTACTTC.

This clone was seen only once. This chain links TRBV29-1 with TRBJ1-3; D remains ambiguous. CDR3 size: 12 residues. From germline, CDR1 is SQVTM and CDR2 ANQGSEA. Trimming took off 7 bases at V and 4 bases at J, with 11 bases between the two ends. CDR3 DNA sequence: TGCAGCGCCAGCATGTCGGGAAACACCATATATTTT. Protein: CSASMSGNTIYF.

This clone was seen only a few times. The chain is built from TRBV29-1 and TRBJ1-3, with D maybe TRBD1 (5 bases). The ends were cut back, 4 bases at V and 7 bases at J, with 14 bases in the middle. The CDR3 has 13 amino acids. Germline loops: CDR1 SQVTM, CDR2 ANQGSEA. The CDR3 loop is CSVAGGVANTIYF. The CDR3 nucleotides are TGCAGCGTTGCCGGGGGGGTTGCGAACACCATATATTTT.

The rearrangement joins TRBV25-1 to TRBJ2-5; no clear D gene. Near its end, the DNA agrees better with TRBJ2-7, so the J call may be wrong. CDR1 and CDR2 from the germline V gene are MGHDK and SYGVNS. CDR3 size: 11 residues. CDR3 amino acids: CASRVGYEQYF. The CDR3 DNA reads as TGTGCCAGCCGGGTAGGGTACGAGCAGTACTTC.

This rearrangement joins TRBV11-2 to TRBJ2-1, with D possibly matching TRBD2 (6 bases). The germline CDR1 and CDR2 sequences are SGHAT and FQNNGV. The CDR3 has 13 amino acids. The V and J ends lost 6 bases and 8 bases respectively, with 14 bases between them. CDR3 in DNA: TGTGCCAGCAGGGATGCTAGCGCTTATGAGCAGTTCTTC. Amino acids: CASRDASAYEQFF.

The chain couples TRBV2 to TRBJ2-5, with 7 bases identical to TRBD2. The length of the CDR3 is 12 residues. V was pared by 4 bases and J by 9 bases, with 5 bases of the junction left unmatched. CDR1 and CDR2 from the germline V gene are SNHLY and FYNNEI. In DNA form, the CDR3 reads TGTGCCAGCAGTGTCCTTCGGGAGGCCCAGTACTTC. Translation: CASSVLREAQYF.

The V call is TRBV27, the J call TRBJ1-4; D call uncertain. V was trimmed by 4 bases and J by 8 bases, leaving 14 bases between them. This CDR3 is 14 amino acids long. Per the germline V gene, CDR1 is MNHEY and CDR2 is SMNVEV (reference sequence). CDR3 residues: CASSSTGLWEKLFF. The CDR3 DNA reads as TGTGCCAGCAGTTCCACGGGCCTCTGGGAAAAACTGTTTTTT.

The chain employs TRBV9 and TRBJ2-1; 8 nucleotides agree with TRBD1. Germline V gene lookup returns CDR1 SGDLS and CDR2 YYNGEE. Trimming took 3 bases from V and 8 from J; bases not matched to a gene: 10. The CDR3 loop spans 15 amino acids. CDR3 nucleotide sequence: TGTGCCAGCAGCGCCGGACAGGGCTATGTTGATGAGCAGTTCTTC. It codes for CASSAGQGYVDEQFF. The entire variable domain, with the rest obtained from reference TRBV9 and TRBJ2-1, is as follows: DSGVTQTPKHLITATGQRVTLRCSPRSGDLSVYWYQQSLDQGLQFLIQYYNGEERAKGNILERFSAQQFPDLHSELNLSSLELGDSALYFCASSAGQGYVDEQFFGPGTRLTVL.

This sequence joins TRBV5-1 and TRBJ2-7; no clear D. Per the germline V gene, CDR1 is SGHRS and CDR2 is YFSETQ. The CDR3 is 16 amino acids. Trimming removed 0 bases at V and 2 bases at J, with 15 bases between. The CDR3 DNA sequence: TGCGCCAGCAGCTTGGGGTCTAAAGCTTCCCCCTACGAGCAGTACTTC. This gives the protein CASSLGSKASPYEQYF.

Remarks on this clone: Other DNA sequences in this specimen translate into the identical CDR3. DNA of the CDR3: TGTGCCAGTAGTATCCGGGACGGAAATCAGCCCCAGCATTTT. This sequence encodes CASSIRDGNQPQHF. The chain has TRBV19 and TRBJ1-5; perhaps TRBD1 as D (5 bases). Trimming took off 3 bases at V and 4 bases at J, with 10 bases between the two ends. Per the germline V gene, CDR1 is LNHDA and CDR2 is SQIVND (reference sequence). This CDR3 spans 14 amino acids.

The chain carries TRBV29-1 and TRBJ1-1; a possible D gene is TRBD1 (5 bases). The CDR3 runs to 13 residues. V was cut by 7 bases and J by 4 bases, with 16 bases left in between. Germline V gene data show CDR1 as SQVTM and CDR2 as ANQGSEA. The CDR3 coding sequence is TGCAGCGCCGAGGGAGGGGTGATCACTGAAGCTTTCTTT. It encodes CSAEGGVITEAFF.

This rearrangement joins TRBV6-1 to TRBJ2-1, with TRBD2 as a possible D gene (6 bases). This CDR3 is 12 amino acids long. The V and J ends lost 2 bases and 8 bases respectively, with 7 bases between them. CDR1 is MNHNS, CDR2 SASEGT, per germline. CDR3 sequence: CASSESGDEQFF. The CDR3 bases are TGTGCCAGCAGTGAATCGGGGGATGAGCAGTTCTTC.

The V call is TRBV6-5, the J call TRBJ2-1, with TRBD2 matching 7 bases. V lost 5 bases to trimming and J lost 8 bases; unmatched junction nucleotides: 9. This CDR3 region has 14 residues. Germline CDR1 reads MNHEY; CDR2 reads SVGAGI. This CDR3 reads CASSTRDYVDEQFF. In nucleotides, the CDR3 is TGTGCCAGCAGTACCCGGGACTATGTTGATGAGCAGTTCTTC.

The chain employs TRBV5-8 and TRBJ2-3; D ambiguous. V shed 1 base and J shed 2 bases, with 11 bases lying between them. The germline gives CDR1 SGHTS, CDR2 YDEGEE. CDR3 length equals 15 residues. In DNA, the CDR3 is TGTGCCAGCAGCTTGTTTCTGGAGTCCACAGATACGCAGTATTTT. It encodes CASSLFLESTDTQYF.

This clone was recorded once. This rearrangement joins TRBV4-3 to TRBJ1-4, with 7 bases that match TRBD1. Per the germline V gene, CDR1 is LGHNA and CDR2 is YSLEER. The CDR3 covers 13 residues. Unmatched junction bases numbered 4, after V lost 4 bases and J lost 8 bases. CDR3 region: CASSPGQEEKLFF. DNA of the CDR3: TGCGCCAGCAGCCCCGGACAGGAAGAAAAACTGTTTTTT.

This chain connects TRBV5-6 to TRBJ2-3, with D uncertain. Germline CDR1 SGHDT, CDR2 YYEEEE. Trimming stripped 0 bases from V and 6 bases from J, with 14 bases between. The CDR3 covers 15 residues. The CDR3: CASSLALEMTDTQYF. DNA of the CDR3: TGTGCCAGCAGCTTGGCCTTGGAGATGACGGATACGCAGTATTTT.

Here the CDR3 reads CSVEDRAMSSYNEQFF. As DNA, the CDR3 is TGCAGCGTTGAAGACCGGGCTATGAGCTCCTACAATGAGCAGTTCTTC. The V gene is TRBV29-1, the J gene TRBJ2-1; D not resolved. Germline V lookup: CDR1 SQVTM, CDR2 ANQGSEA. V was pared by 0 bases and J by 0 bases, with 12 bases between. The CDR3 runs 16 residues.

CDR3 residues: CASSLAGRTEAFF. The CDR3 nucleotides are TGTGCCAGCAGCTTAGCTGGGAGGACTGAAGCTTTCTTT. This chain connects TRBV7-8 to TRBJ1-1; no firm D call. Germline V gives CDR1 SGHVS, CDR2 FQNEAQ. V was trimmed by 0 bases and J by 5 bases, leaving 7 bases between them. The CDR3 loop spans 13 amino acids.

The chain carries TRBV5-6 and TRBJ1-5; 8 nucleotides align to TRBD1. Germline V lookup: CDR1 SGHDT, CDR2 YYEEEE. The CDR3 has 15 residues. The J segment lost 5 bases and the V segment lost 0 bases, leaving 4 bases of the junction unmatched. For the CDR3, the DNA is TGTGCCAGCAGCTTGGGGACAGGGAATTATCAGCCCCAGCATTTT. It codes for CASSLGTGNYQPQHF.

The chain uses TRBV4-3 and TRBJ2-7; D call uncertain. The V and J ends lost 0 bases and 1 base respectively, with 10 bases between them. The CDR3 length is 15 residues. The germline gives CDR1 LGHNA, CDR2 YSLEER. The CDR3 loop is CASSQDSSSSYEQYF. The CDR3 nucleotides are TGCGCCAGCAGCCAAGATTCCAGCAGTTCCTACGAGCAGTACTTC.

The chain combines TRBV7-2 with TRBJ2-5, with D perhaps matching TRBD1 (6 bases). Germline V CDR1 and CDR2: SGHTA, FQGNSA. The length of the CDR3 is 15 residues. Trimming removed 0 bases at V and 2 bases at J, with 10 bases between. This CDR3 reads CASSLAGDIQETQYF. The CDR3 DNA reads as TGTGCCAGCAGCTTAGCGGGGGACATACAAGAGACCCAGTACTTC.

This clone was counted a single time. CDR3 DNA: TGTGCCAGCAGCTCTAGTGGGACAGGGCGTTTCGGGGAGCTGTTTTTT. It is translated as CASSSSGTGRFGELFF. The chain uses TRBV7-3 and TRBJ2-2; 9 bases are shared with TRBD1. This CDR3 is built from 16 residues. With 4 bases clipped from V and 7 bases from J, the junction kept 10 bases outside the gene matches. CDR1 and CDR2 from the germline V gene are SGHTA and FQGTGA.

This chain links TRBV15 with TRBJ2-2, with D hard to call. The CDR3 loop spans 14 amino acids. Germline lookup yields CDR1 LNHNV and CDR2 YYDKDF (reference sequence). The V end was cut by 0 bases, the J end by 5 bases, with 7 bases between. CDR3 sequence (DNA): TGTGCCACCAGCAGAGATCGACGAACCGGGGAGCTGTTTTTT. It translates to CATSRDRRTGELFF.

The chain carries TRBV27 and TRBJ2-7, with 12 nucleotides matching TRBD1. J was trimmed by 4 bases and V by 5 bases; bases with no gene match: 9. Looked up from germline, CDR1 is MNHEY and CDR2 is SMNVEV (reference sequence). The CDR3 consists of 16 residues. Here the CDR3 reads CASSTTGTGGRYEQYF. CDR3 coding DNA: TGTGCCAGCAGTACTACCGGGACAGGGGGCCGATACGAGCAGTACTTC.

This clone was seen only a few times. The chain joins TRBV9 to TRBJ2-1; TRBD1 aligns across 10 bases. V was clipped by 0 bases and J by 7 bases; unmatched bases: 1. The CDR3 covers 14 residues. The germline V gene encodes CDR1 SGDLS and CDR2 YYNGEE. CDR3 coding DNA: TGTGCCAGCAGCGTAGAGGGACAGGGGAATGAGCAGTTCTTC. It yields the protein CASSVEGQGNEQFF.

The CDR3 loop is CASSWRTGDEQYF. The CDR3 DNA is TGTGCCAGCAGCTGGAGGACAGGGGACGAGCAGTACTTC. The genes are TRBV7-9 and TRBJ2-7; 9 bases align to TRBD1. Trimming at V came to 4 bases and at J to 5 bases, leaving 3 bases not matched to a gene. Germline V CDR1 and CDR2: SEHNR, FQNEAQ (reference sequence). The CDR3 covers 13 residues.

The genes are TRBV2 and TRBJ2-1, with 7 positions matching TRBD2. CDR3 length: 15 amino acids. The germline V gene encodes CDR1 SNHLY and CDR2 FYNNEI. Germline trimming cut 7 bases from V and 3 bases from J; bases unmatched to any gene: 9. The CDR3 nucleotides read TGTGCCAGCACCCGAACCGCGGGGGACTACAATGAGCAGTTCTTC. It is translated as CASTRTAGDYNEQFF.